These 15 T cell receptor beta chains came from one sample sequenced in a study of Graves' ophthalmopathy and Graves' hyperthyroidism (dated by TCRdb to 2016 to 2018). The reads were generated on an Illumina HiSeq 2000. For repertoire sequencing, TCR beta CDR3 regions were amplified from RNA transcripts. The first round was an RT-PCR using HTBI primers with the Qiagen OneStep RT-PCR kit, and this first round was followed by a second-round multiplex PCR, then size selection and purification. The public sequencing data were trimmed at Q25 with fastp and processed into clonotypes with MiXCR by TCRdb, which kept only in-frame beta chains. Rows with one shared CDR3 protein collapse into an entry with the most common genes and DNA. This sample has approximately 540,000 distinct CDR3 sequences in its table, and approximately 37% of those were observed once. The ten largest clonotypes hold about 4.6% of the sample.

The sequenced material came from peripheral blood or thyroid tissue (not recorded which). Receptors originate from an adult man with Graves' hyperthyroidism.

This clonotype was observed many times. CDR3 region: CASSWNRQGSGNTIYF. The CDR3 nucleotides read TGTGCCAGCAGCTGGAATCGACAGGGCTCTGGAAACACCATATATTTT. This chain uses TRBV7-9 with TRBJ1-3; TRBD1 agrees at 7 bases. Germline V gene lookup returns CDR1 SEHNR and CDR2 FQNEAQ (reference sequence). The CDR3 sequence is 16 residues long. Losses at the gene ends were 4 bases for V and 0 bases for J; bases not matched to a gene: 6. Together with reference TRBV7-9 and TRBJ1-3, the CDR3 gives the full variable domain: DTGVSQNPRHKITKRGQNVTFRCDPISEHNRLYWYRQTLGQGPEFLTYFQNEAQLEKSRLLSDRFSAERPKGSFSTLEIQRTEQGDSAMYLCASSWNRQGSGNTIYFGEGSWLTVV.

The CDR3, as DNA: TGTGCCAGCAGAGGGGCCATATATTCCCGATTATATGGCTACACCTTC. As protein: CASRGAIYSRLYGYTF. The J gene is TRBJ1-2, the V gene TRBV13; TRBD1 might be the D (5 bases). Germline CDR1 reads PRHDT; CDR2 reads FYEKMQ (reference sequence). The V end lost 6 bases, the J end lost 5 bases, and 22 bases lay between the germline ends. There are 16 residues in the CDR3.

The chain carries TRBV10-3 and TRBJ2-5; 7 bases are shared with TRBD1. The CDR3 is made up of 13 amino acids. The J segment lost 3 bases and the V segment lost 6 bases, leaving 4 bases of the junction unmatched. Germline loops: CDR1 ENHRY, CDR2 SYGVKD. CDR3 sequence reads: CAIRPDREETQYF. CDR3 nucleotide sequence: TGTGCCATCAGACCAGACAGGGAAGAGACCCAGTACTTC.

This chain links TRBV7-3 with TRBJ2-2; D remains unclear. The CDR3 sequence is 13 residues long. Germline CDR1 is SGHTA and CDR2 is FQGTGA. The V gene lost 1 base and the J gene lost 7 bases, with 7 bases spanning the gap. The CDR3 protein is CASSLSAVGELFF. The CDR3 nucleotides are TGTGCCAGCAGCTTAAGTGCGGTCGGGGAGCTGTTTTTT.

The chain is built from TRBV27 and TRBJ2-2; TRBD2 aligns across 9 bases. This CDR3 has 16 residues. The trim removed 6 bases at V and 3 bases at J, leaving 8 bases unmatched. The germline gives CDR1 MNHEY, CDR2 SMNVEV (reference sequence). CDR3 sequence (DNA): TGTGCCAGCAGAGGGAAGGCGGGGGGGTACACCGGGGAGCTGTTTTTT. It encodes CASRGKAGGYTGELFF.

The rearrangement joins TRBV24-1 to TRBJ2-3, with 8 bases identical to TRBD1. CDR3 size: 17 residues. CDR1 KGHDR and CDR2 SFDVKD come from the germline V gene. V shed 4 bases, J shed 8 bases, and the junction held 16 bases outside the gene matches. This chain's CDR3 is CATSDSTDRGFTGTQYF. For the CDR3, the DNA is TGTGCCACCAGTGACTCGACCGACAGGGGTTTCACTGGTACGCAGTATTTT.

The chain combines TRBV29-1 with TRBJ2-1; 8 bases line up with TRBD2. The CDR3 has 15 residues. V was clipped by 0 bases and J by 7 bases; unmatched bases: 8. In germline, CDR1 is SQVTM, CDR2 ANQGSEA. Here the CDR3 DNA reads TGCAGCGTTGAAGAGGGACTAGAAAATGTGAATGAGCAGTTCTTC. This gives the protein CSVEEGLENVNEQFF.

Turning to this clonotype: Likely a read error: the CDR3 ends without its conserved phenylalanine or tryptophan. CDR3 protein: CSAREVNRRLSYGQYS. The CDR3 DNA reads as TGCAGTGCTAGAGAGGTGAACAGGCGACTCTCCTACGGGCAGTACTCC. This chain links TRBV20-1 with TRBJ2-7; a weak D match, TRBD1 (5 bases). Germline CDR1 and CDR2: DFQATT and SNEGSKA (reference sequence). The CDR3 has 16 amino acids.

At least ten counts were recorded for this clonotype. The rearrangement links TRBV20-1 to TRBJ1-6; D ambiguous. From germline, CDR1 is DFQATT and CDR2 SNEGSKA (reference sequence). V gave up 5 bases and J gave up 6 bases, with 17 bases separating them. This CDR3 spans 15 amino acids. This CDR3 reads CSAVIGRSGNSPLHF. The CDR3 DNA sequence: TGCAGTGCTGTCATCGGACGGTCGGGTAATTCACCCCTCCACTTT.

The chain combines TRBV12-3 or TRBV12-4 with TRBJ1-6, with 8 nucleotides matching TRBD1. The CDR3 spans 17 residues. V shed 6 bases and J 0 bases; nucleotides not matched to a gene: 7. The CDR3 DNA reads as TGTGCCAGCAGAGCCGGGACAGGAAGCTCCTATAATTCACCCCTCCACTTT. It is translated as CASRAGTGSSYNSPLHF.

Many counts were recorded for this clonotype. The rearrangement joins TRBV12-3 or TRBV12-4 to TRBJ1-2; the D is unclear. V lost 2 bases and J 7 bases, leaving 14 bases between the germline ends. The CDR3 is made up of 14 amino acids. For the CDR3, the DNA is TGTGCCAGCAGTTTAATTCCAGTCGCAAGTGGCTACACCTTC. Its translation is CASSLIPVASGYTF.

The genes are TRBV24-1 and TRBJ2-6; D is possibly TRBD2 (5 bases). The length of the CDR3 is 15 residues. The V end lost 3 bases, the J end lost 1 base, and 6 bases lay between the germline ends. CDR1 and CDR2 from the germline V gene are KGHDR and SFDVKD. CDR3 region: CATSDPGSGANVLTF. CDR3 DNA sequence: TGTGCCACCAGTGATCCGGGGTCTGGGGCCAACGTCCTGACTTTC.

At least ten counts were recorded for this clonotype. The V and J genes are TRBV19 and TRBJ2-5; maybe TRBD2 (5 bases). Germline V CDR1 and CDR2: LNHDA, SQIVND (reference sequence). V was cut by 1 base and J by 5 bases, with 8 bases left in between. The CDR3 is made up of 13 amino acids. The CDR3 DNA sequence: TGTGCCAGTAGTATAGGAGGGCGCGAGACCCAGTACTTC. It is translated as CASSIGGRETQYF.

This clonotype has just a few counts. This chain joins TRBV29-1 and TRBJ2-7, with D perhaps TRBD1 (5 bases). Between the trimmed V and J ends, which lost 7 bases and 6 bases, there was a span of 19 bases. This CDR3 spans 13 amino acids. CDR1 and CDR2 (germline): SQVTM, ANQGSEA. CDR3 amino acids: CSAAPGAGIEQYF. The CDR3 DNA sequence: TGCAGCGCCGCCCCTGGGGCAGGGATCGAGCAGTACTTC.

Many counts were recorded for this clonotype. This CDR3 is CASTDRQGHQPQHF. In nucleotides, the CDR3 is TGTGCCAGCACCGACCGACAGGGGCATCAGCCCCAGCATTTT. The gene calls are TRBV6-5 and TRBJ1-5; 8 bases agree with TRBD1. CDR1 is MNHEY, CDR2 SVGAGI, per germline. This CDR3 contains 14 residues. The J segment lost 5 bases and the V segment lost 7 bases, leaving 7 bases of the junction unmatched.